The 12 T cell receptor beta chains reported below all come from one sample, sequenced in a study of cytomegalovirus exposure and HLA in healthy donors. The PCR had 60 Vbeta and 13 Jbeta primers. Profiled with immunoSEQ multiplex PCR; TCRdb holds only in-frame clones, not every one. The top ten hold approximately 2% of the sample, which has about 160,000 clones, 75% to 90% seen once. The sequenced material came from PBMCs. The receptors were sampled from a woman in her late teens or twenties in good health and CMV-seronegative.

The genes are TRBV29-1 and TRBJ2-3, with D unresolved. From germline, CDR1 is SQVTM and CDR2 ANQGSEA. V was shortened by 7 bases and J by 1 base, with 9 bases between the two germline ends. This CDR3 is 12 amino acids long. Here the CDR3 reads CSARVGTDTQYF. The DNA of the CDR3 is TGCAGCGCACGCGTGGGCACAGATACGCAGTATTTT.

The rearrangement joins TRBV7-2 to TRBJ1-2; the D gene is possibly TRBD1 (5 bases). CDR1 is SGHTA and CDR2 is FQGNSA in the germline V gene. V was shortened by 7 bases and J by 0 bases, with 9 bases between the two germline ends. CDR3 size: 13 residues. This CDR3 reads CASNRQPNYGYTF. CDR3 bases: TGTGCCAGCAACAGGCAACCTAACTATGGCTACACCTTC.

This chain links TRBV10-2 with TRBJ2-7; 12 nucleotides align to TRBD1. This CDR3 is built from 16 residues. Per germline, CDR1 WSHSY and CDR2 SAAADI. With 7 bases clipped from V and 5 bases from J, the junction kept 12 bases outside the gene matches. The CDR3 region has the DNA TGCGCCAGCAACCCGGGGGGGACAGGGGGCCTGGACGAGCAGTACTTC. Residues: CASNPGGTGGLDEQYF.

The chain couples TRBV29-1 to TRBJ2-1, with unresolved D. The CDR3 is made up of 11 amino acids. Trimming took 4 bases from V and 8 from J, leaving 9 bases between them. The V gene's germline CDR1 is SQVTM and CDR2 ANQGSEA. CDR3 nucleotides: TGCAGCGTTGGCCGACTCTATGAGCAGTTCTTC. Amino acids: CSVGRLYEQFF.

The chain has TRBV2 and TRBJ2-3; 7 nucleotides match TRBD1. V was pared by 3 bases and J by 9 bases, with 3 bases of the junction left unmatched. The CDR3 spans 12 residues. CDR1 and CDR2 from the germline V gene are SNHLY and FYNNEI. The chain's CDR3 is CASSEGQRTQYF. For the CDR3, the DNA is TGTGCCAGCAGTGAGGGACAGCGCACGCAGTATTTT.

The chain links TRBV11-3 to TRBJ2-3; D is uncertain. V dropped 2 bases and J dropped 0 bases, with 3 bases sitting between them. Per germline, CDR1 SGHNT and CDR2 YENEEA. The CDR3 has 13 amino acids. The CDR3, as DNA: TGTGCCAGCAGCTTAAGCAGCACAGATACGCAGTATTTT. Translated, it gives CASSLSSTDTQYF.

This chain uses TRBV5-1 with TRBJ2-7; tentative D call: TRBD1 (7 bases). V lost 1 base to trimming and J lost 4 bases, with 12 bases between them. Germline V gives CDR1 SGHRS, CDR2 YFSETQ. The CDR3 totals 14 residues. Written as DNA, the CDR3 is TGCGCCAGCAGCTTGACAGGGGAGGAATACGAGCAGTACTTC. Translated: CASSLTGEEYEQYF.

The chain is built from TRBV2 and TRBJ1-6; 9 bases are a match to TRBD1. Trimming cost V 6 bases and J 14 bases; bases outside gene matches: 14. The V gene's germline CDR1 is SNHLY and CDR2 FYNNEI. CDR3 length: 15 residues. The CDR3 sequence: CASSAQQGAGGTLHF. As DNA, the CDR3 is TGTGCCAGCAGCGCACAACAGGGGGCCGGGGGGACCCTCCACTTT.

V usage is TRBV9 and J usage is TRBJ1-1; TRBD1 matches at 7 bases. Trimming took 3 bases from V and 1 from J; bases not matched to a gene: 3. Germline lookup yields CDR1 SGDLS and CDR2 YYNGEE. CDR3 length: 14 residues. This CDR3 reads CASSAGDRNTEAFF. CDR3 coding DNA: TGTGCCAGCAGCGCAGGGGACAGGAACACTGAAGCTTTCTTT.

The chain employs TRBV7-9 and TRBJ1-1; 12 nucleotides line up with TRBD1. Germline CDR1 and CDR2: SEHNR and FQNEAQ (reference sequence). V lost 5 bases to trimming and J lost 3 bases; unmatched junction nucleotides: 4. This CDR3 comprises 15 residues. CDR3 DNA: TGTGCCAGCAGCGACCGGGACAGGGGGCACACTGAAGCTTTCTTT. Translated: CASSDRDRGHTEAFF.

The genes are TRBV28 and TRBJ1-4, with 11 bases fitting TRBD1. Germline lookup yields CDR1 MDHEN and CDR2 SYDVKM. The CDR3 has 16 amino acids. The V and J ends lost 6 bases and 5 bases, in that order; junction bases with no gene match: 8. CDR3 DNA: TGTGCCAGCAGCCCAGGGACAGGGGGAAGAAATGAAAAACTGTTTTTT. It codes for CASSPGTGGRNEKLFF.

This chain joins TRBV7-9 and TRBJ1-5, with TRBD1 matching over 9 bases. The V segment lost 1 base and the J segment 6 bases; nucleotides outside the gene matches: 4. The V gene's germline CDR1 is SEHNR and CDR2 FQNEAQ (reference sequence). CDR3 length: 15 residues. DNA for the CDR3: TGTGCCAGCAGCTTAGTAGGGACAGGGCCTCAGCCCCAGCATTTT. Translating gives CASSLVGTGPQPQHF.